In its sample, the clone carrying this T cell receptor (beta chain) was seen a few times. No antigen is known for it. The V segment lost 0 bases and the J segment 2 bases; nucleotides outside the gene matches: 3. Looked up from germline, CDR1 is SGDLS and CDR2 is YYNGEE. The length of the CDR3 is 16 residues. TCRdb reanalysed the 5' RACE reads using MiXCR and keeps one entry per CDR3 protein. The sample consists of 400,000 or so distinct CDR3 sequences, around 18% of them appearing once. The record originates from a study of T-cell memory formation after mild COVID-19. Study-wide results and limits: Whereas later expanders leaned CD4+, clones contracting day 15 to 85 showed a balanced CD4/CD8 makeup. Confirmation was lacking for SARS-CoV-2 specificity of second-wave clones that peaked on day 37. Contracting CD4+ clones were located mainly in CM and EM, and CD8+ clones in EMRA. Memory cells collected pre-infection included some clones that later responded, suggesting cross-reactive memory joined.

V and J are TRBV9 and TRBJ2-7; 12 bases line up with TRBD2. Sequencing was carried out using PBMCs or a T cell subset sorted from them (not recorded which). This clonotype was obtained from an adult woman who had mild COVID-19 (a few samples of this study predate the infection). Cell type and time point are not known. The CDR3 region is CASSVAPSGGAYEQYF. The CDR3 nucleotides read TGTGCCAGCAGCGTAGCTCCTAGCGGGGGGGCCTACGAGCAGTACTTC.